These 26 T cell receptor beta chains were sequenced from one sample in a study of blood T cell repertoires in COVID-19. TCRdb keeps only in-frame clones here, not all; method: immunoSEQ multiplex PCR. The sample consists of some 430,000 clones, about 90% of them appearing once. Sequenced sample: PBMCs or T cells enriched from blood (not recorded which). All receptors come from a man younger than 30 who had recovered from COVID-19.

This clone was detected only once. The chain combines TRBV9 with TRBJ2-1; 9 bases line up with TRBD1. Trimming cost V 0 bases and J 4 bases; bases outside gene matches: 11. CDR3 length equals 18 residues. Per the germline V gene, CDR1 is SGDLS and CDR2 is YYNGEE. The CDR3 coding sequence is TGTGCCAGCAGCGTAGCTCTCGTCCGTGGACAGGGGTACAATGAGCAGTTCTTC. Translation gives CASSVALVRGQGYNEQFF.

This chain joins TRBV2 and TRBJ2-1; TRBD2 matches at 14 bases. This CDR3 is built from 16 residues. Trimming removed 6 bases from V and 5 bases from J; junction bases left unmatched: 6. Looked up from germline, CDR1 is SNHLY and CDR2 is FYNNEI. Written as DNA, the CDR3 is TGTGCCAGCAGCCTAATGGGACTAGCGGGAGACAATGAGCAGTTCTTC. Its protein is CASSLMGLAGDNEQFF.

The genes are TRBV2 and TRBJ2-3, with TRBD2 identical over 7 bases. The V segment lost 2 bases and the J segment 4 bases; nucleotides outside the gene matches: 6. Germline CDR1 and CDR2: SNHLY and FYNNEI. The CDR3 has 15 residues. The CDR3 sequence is CASSERLAVSDTQYF. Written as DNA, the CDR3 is TGTGCCAGCAGTGAACGTCTAGCGGTCTCAGATACGCAGTATTTT.

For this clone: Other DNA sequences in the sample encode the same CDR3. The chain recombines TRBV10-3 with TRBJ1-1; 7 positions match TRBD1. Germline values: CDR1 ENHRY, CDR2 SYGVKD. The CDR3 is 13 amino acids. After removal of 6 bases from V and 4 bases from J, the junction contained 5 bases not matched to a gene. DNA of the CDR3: TGTGCCATCAGCCGACAGGGAAGCACTGAAGCTTTCTTT. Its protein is CAISRQGSTEAFF.

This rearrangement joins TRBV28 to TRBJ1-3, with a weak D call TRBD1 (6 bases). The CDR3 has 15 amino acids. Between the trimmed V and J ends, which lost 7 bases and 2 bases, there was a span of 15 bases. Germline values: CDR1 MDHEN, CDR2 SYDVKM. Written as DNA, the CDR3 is TGTGCCAGCATTCCGCAGGGGCGAACTGGAAACACCATATATTTT. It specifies CASIPQGRTGNTIYF.

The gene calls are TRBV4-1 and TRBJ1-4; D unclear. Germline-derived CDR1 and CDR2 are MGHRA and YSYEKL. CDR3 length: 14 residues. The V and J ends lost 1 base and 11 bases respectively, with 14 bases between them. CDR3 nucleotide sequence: TGCGCCAGCAGCCAAGGGCAAAAGTTGGAGAAACTGTTTTTT. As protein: CASSQGQKLEKLFF.

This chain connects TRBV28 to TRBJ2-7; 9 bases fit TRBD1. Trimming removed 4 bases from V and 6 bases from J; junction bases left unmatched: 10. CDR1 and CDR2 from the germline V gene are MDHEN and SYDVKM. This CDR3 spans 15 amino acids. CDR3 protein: CASSSGQGLFREQYF. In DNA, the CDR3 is TGTGCCAGCAGTTCGGGACAGGGTCTCTTTCGCGAGCAGTACTTC. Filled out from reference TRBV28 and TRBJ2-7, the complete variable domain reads DVKVTQSSRYLVKRTGEKVFLECVQDMDHENMFWYRQDPGLGLRLIYFSYDVKMKEKGDIPEGYSVSREKKERFSLILESASTNQTSMYLCASSSGQGLFREQYFGPGTRLTVT.

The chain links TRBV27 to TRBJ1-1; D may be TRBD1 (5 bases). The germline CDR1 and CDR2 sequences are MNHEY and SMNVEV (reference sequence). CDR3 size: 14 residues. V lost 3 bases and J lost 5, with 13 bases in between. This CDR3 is CASSLGRVSTEAFF. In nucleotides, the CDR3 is TGTGCCAGCAGTTTGGGCAGGGTGAGTACTGAAGCTTTCTTT.

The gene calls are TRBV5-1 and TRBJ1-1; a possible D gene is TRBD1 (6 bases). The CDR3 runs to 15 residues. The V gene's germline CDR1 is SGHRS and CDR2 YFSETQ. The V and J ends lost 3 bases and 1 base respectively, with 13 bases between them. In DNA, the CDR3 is TGCGCCAGCAGCTCCACGGGACACAGGAACACTGAAGCTTTCTTT. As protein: CASSSTGHRNTEAFF.

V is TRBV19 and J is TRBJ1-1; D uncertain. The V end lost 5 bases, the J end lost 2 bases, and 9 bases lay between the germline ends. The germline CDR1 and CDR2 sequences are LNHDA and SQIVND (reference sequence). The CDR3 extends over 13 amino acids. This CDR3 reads CASSERENTEAFF. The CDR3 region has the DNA TGTGCCAGTAGTGAGCGGGAAAACACTGAAGCTTTCTTT.

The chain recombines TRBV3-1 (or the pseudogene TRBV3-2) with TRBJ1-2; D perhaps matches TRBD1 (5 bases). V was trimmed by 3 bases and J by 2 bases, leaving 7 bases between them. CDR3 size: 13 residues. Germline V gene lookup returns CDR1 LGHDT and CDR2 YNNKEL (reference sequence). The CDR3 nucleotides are TGTGCCAGCAGCCAGCGACAGAACTATGGCTACACCTTC. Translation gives CASSQRQNYGYTF.

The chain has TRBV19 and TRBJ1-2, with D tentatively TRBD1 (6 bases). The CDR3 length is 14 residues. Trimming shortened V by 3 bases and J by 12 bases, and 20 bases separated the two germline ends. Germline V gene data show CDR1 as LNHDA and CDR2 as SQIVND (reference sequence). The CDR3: CASSIGRGLRIDTF. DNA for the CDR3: TGTGCCAGTAGTATTGGGCGGGGGCTAAGGATCGACACCTTC.

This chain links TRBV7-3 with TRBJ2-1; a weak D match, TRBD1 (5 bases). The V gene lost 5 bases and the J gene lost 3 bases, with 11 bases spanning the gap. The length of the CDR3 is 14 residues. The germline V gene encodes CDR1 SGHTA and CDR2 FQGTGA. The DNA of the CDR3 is TGTGCCAGCAGCCCAGACAGAAACTACAATGAGCAGTTCTTC. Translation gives CASSPDRNYNEQFF.

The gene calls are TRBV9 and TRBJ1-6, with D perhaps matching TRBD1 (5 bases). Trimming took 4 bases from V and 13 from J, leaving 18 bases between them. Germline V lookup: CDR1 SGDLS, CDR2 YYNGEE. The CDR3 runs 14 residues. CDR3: CASSPEALGGPLHF. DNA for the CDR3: TGTGCCAGCAGCCCGGAAGCTCTGGGGGGGCCCCTCCACTTT.

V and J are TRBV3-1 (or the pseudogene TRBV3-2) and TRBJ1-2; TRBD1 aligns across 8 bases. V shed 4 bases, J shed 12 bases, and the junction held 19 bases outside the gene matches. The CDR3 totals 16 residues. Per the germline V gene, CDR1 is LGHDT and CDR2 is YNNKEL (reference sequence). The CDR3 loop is CASSPTRGGTGSSHTF. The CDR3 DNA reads TGTGCCAGCAGCCCCACCCGGGGCGGGACAGGATCATCCCACACCTTC.

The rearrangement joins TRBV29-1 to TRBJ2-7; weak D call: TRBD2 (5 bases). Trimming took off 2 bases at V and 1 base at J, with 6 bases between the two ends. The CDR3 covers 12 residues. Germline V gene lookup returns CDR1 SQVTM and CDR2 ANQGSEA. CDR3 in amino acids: CSVELASYEQYF. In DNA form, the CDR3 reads TGCAGCGTTGAATTAGCGTCCTACGAGCAGTACTTC.

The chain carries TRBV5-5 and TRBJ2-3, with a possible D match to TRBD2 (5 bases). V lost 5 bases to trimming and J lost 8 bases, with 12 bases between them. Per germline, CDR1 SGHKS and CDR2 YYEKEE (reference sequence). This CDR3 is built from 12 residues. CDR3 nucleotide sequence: TGTGCCAGCAGAATACTAGGAGGTACGCAGTATTTT. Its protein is CASRILGGTQYF.

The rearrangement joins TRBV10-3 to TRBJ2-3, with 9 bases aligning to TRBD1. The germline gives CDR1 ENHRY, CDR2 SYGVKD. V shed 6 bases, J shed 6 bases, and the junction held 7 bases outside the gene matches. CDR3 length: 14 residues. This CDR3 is CAISGTGQGDTQYF. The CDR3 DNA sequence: TGTGCCATCAGCGGGACAGGGCAAGGCGATACGCAGTATTTT.

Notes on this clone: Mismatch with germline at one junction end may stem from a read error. CDR3 amino acids: CASTLDTGLYYGYTF. The CDR3 DNA is TGTGCCAGCACCTTGGATACAGGGCTTTACTATGGCTACACCTTC. The chain has TRBV5-4 and TRBJ1-2, with D maybe TRBD1 (6 bases). CDR3 length: 15 amino acids. Germline V gene sequence: CDR1 SGHNT, CDR2 YYREEE (reference sequence).

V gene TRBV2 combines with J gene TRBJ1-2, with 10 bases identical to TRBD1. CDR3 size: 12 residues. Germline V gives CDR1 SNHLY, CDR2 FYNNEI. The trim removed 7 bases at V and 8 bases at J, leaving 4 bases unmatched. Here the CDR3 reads CASTGTGVGYTF. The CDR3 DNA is TGTGCCAGCACTGGGACAGGGGTAGGCTACACCTTC.

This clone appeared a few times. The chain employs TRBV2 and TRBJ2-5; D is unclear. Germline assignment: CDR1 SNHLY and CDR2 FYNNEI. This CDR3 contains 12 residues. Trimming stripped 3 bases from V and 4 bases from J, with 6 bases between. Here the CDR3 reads CASSDEVETQYF. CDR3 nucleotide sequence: TGTGCCAGCAGTGATGAGGTAGAGACCCAGTACTTC.

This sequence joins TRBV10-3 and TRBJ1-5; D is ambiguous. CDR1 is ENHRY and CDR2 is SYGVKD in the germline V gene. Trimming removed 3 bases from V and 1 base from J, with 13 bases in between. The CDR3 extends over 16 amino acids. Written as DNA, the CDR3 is TGTGCCATCAGTGACCCAAGGGAGGCGAGCAATCAGCCCCAGCATTTT. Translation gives CAISDPREASNQPQHF.

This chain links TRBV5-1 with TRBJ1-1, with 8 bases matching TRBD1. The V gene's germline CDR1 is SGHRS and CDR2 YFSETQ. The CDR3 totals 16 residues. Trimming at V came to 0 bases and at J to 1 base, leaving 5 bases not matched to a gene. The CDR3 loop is CASSLGPTGENTEAFF. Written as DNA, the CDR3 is TGCGCCAGCAGCTTGGGACCGACAGGGGAGAACACTGAAGCTTTCTTT.

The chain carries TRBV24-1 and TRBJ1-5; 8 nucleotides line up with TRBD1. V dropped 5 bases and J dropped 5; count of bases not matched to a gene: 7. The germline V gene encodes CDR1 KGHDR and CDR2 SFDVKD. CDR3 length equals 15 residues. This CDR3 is CATSGSGGADQPQHF. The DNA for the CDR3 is TGTGCCACCAGTGGTTCAGGGGGCGCGGATCAGCCCCAGCATTTT.

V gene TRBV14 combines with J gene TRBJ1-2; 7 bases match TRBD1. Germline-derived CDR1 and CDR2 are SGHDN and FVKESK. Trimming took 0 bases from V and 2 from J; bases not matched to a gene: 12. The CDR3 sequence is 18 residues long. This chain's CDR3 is CASSQDGRVSTGNYGYTF. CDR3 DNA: TGTGCCAGCAGCCAAGACGGTCGGGTTTCGACAGGGAACTATGGCTACACCTTC.

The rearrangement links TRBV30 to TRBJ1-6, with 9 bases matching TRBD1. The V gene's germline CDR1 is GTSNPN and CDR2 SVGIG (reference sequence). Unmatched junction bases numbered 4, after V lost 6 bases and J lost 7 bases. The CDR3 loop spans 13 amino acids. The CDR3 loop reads CACGQGRNSPLHF. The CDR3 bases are TGTGCCTGCGGACAGGGGAGAAATTCACCCCTCCACTTT.